These 27 T cell receptor beta chains share one sample of origin, sequenced in a study of Graves' ophthalmopathy and Graves' hyperthyroidism. RNA transcripts were the template, and TCR beta CDR3 regions were amplified from them. Second-round multiplex PCR came after a first-round RT-PCR that employed HTBI primers. TCRdb recomputed calls from the multiplex PCR reads with MiXCR, one row per CDR3 protein. The sample holds 230,000 or so distinct CDR3 sequences, 45% to 55% seen once. The source material was peripheral blood. Source of these receptors: an adult man with Graves' ophthalmopathy.

At least ten counts were recorded for this clonotype. The chain couples TRBV10-2 to TRBJ1-5, with 7 bases fitting TRBD1. J gave up 2 bases and V 2 bases, and 0 bases lay outside the gene matches. Germline CDR1 is WSHSY and CDR2 is SAAADI. The CDR3 spans 14 residues. CDR3 in amino acids: CASSETGGNQPQHF. The DNA of the CDR3 is TGCGCCAGCAGTGAGACAGGGGGCAATCAGCCCCAGCATTTT.

The chain joins TRBV12-3 or TRBV12-4 to TRBJ1-2, with TRBD1 identical over 7 bases. The ends lost 5 bases at V and 4 bases at J; junction bases unmatched: 4. This CDR3 has 13 amino acids. The chain's CDR3 is CASSKTGIYGYTF. The DNA for the CDR3 is TGTGCCAGCAGTAAGACAGGGATCTATGGCTACACCTTC.

This clonotype was found a few times. The rearrangement joins TRBV28 to TRBJ1-6, with no clear D. Trimming cost V 6 bases and J 4 bases, with 10 bases left between them. CDR3 size: 14 residues. In germline, CDR1 is MDHEN, CDR2 SYDVKM. CDR3 loop: CASRFLGYNSPLHF. For the CDR3, the DNA is TGTGCCAGCAGATTCCTTGGGTATAATTCACCCCTCCACTTT.

The chain links TRBV9 to TRBJ2-6; D possibly corresponds to TRBD2 (6 bases). This CDR3 has 13 residues. V shed 0 bases and J shed 15 bases, with 13 bases lying between them. Germline V gene sequence: CDR1 SGDLS, CDR2 YYNGEE. CDR3 region: CASSVGSNGGLTF. CDR3 nucleotides: TGTGCCAGCAGCGTAGGGTCCAACGGGGGCCTGACTTTC.

This clonotype was counted a few times. The chain is built from TRBV12-3 or TRBV12-4 and TRBJ1-2; 8 nucleotides match TRBD1. J lost 4 bases, V lost 4 bases, and 8 bases had no gene match. This CDR3 has 15 residues. As DNA, the CDR3 is TGTGCCAGCAGTTCACCTCAGGGGGCTGGCTATGGCTACACCTTC. Protein product: CASSSPQGAGYGYTF.

This clonotype was found a few times. CDR3 loop: CSAPREGSNSPLHF. The CDR3 region has the DNA TGCAGTGCCCCTCGGGAGGGGAGTAATTCACCCCTCCACTTT. The J gene is TRBJ1-6, the V gene TRBV20-1; D may be TRBD1 (5 bases). Germline V gene data show CDR1 as DFQATT and CDR2 as SNEGSKA (reference sequence). The V and J ends lost 6 bases and 6 bases respectively, with 15 bases between them. There are 14 residues in the CDR3.

J is TRBJ1-1 and V is TRBV19; TRBD1 matches 8 bases. V shed 5 bases, J shed 4 bases, and the junction held 9 bases outside the gene matches. The CDR3 extends over 15 amino acids. Germline loops: CDR1 LNHDA, CDR2 SQIVND (reference sequence). This CDR3 reads CASSPARGRTTEAFF. The CDR3 region has the DNA TGTGCCAGTAGTCCTGCCAGGGGGCGGACCACTGAAGCTTTCTTT.

This clonotype showed up just a few times. J is TRBJ1-1 and V is TRBV10-3; 7 bases are a match to TRBD1. Looked up from germline, CDR1 is ENHRY and CDR2 is SYGVKD. The CDR3 loop spans 14 amino acids. Losses at the gene ends were 4 bases for V and 0 bases for J; bases not matched to a gene: 2. CDR3 coding DNA: TGTGCCATCAGTGCGACAGGGCTGAACACTGAAGCTTTCTTT. Its translation: CAISATGLNTEAFF.

A remark on this clonotype: One end of the junction does not line up with germline, which may come from a read error. The rearrangement joins TRBV10-2 to TRBJ2-7; 11 bases line up with TRBD2. Per germline, CDR1 WSHSY and CDR2 SAAADI. This CDR3 is 15 amino acids long. This chain's CDR3 is CASSVDTSGSYEQYF. CDR3 DNA sequence: TGTGCCAGTAGTGTAGATACTAGCGGGAGCTACGAGCAGTACTTC.

The V gene is TRBV9, the J gene TRBJ1-3, with 9 bases identical to TRBD1. Germline lookup yields CDR1 SGDLS and CDR2 YYNGEE. Trimming removed 4 bases from V and 3 bases from J; junction bases left unmatched: 5. This CDR3 is 15 amino acids long. The CDR3 DNA reads TGTGCCAGCAGCCCCGGACAGGGGCGTGGAAACACCATATATTTT. Its protein is CASSPGQGRGNTIYF. The whole variable domain, remainder taken from reference TRBV9 and TRBJ1-3, is DSGVTQTPKHLITATGQRVTLRCSPRSGDLSVYWYQQSLDQGLQFLIQYYNGEERAKGNILERFSAQQFPDLHSELNLSSLELGDSALYFCASSPGQGRGNTIYFGEGSWLTVV.

This chain links TRBV7-6 with TRBJ2-2, with D possibly TRBD2 on 6 matching bases. The germline V and J ends were trimmed by 1 base and 1 base, with 13 bases remaining between them. Looked up from germline, CDR1 is SGHVS and CDR2 is FNYEAQ. This CDR3 has 17 residues. Here the CDR3 DNA reads TGTGCCAGCAGCTTAGATAAGGACTACCTGAACACCGGGGAGCTGTTTTTT. It is translated as CASSLDKDYLNTGELFF. Full variable domain (outside the CDR3, taken from reference TRBV7-6 and TRBJ2-2): GAGVSQSPRYKVTKRGQDVALRCDPISGHVSLYWYRQALGQGPEFLTYFNYEAQQDKSGLPNDRFSAERPEGSISTLTIQRTEQRDSAMYRCASSLDKDYLNTGELFFGEGSRLTVL.

This chain links TRBV18 with TRBJ2-5, with 8 bases fitting TRBD1. The length of the CDR3 is 15 residues. Germline loops: CDR1 KGHSH, CDR2 LQKENI. Germline trimming cut 6 bases from V and 3 bases from J; bases unmatched to any gene: 9. CDR3 amino acids: CASSPGRGLEETQYF. The CDR3 DNA reads TGTGCCAGCTCCCCTGGCAGGGGGCTGGAAGAGACCCAGTACTTC.

The chain joins TRBV19 to TRBJ1-5, with 8 bases that match TRBD1. The CDR3 is made up of 15 amino acids. Germline lookup yields CDR1 LNHDA and CDR2 SQIVND (reference sequence). J was trimmed by 4 bases and V by 7 bases; bases with no gene match: 9. CDR3 DNA: TGTGCCAGTAAATCAGGGGGCGGCGGGAATCAGCCCCAGCATTTT. Its translation: CASKSGGGGNQPQHF.

This clonotype occurred a few times. The V and J genes are TRBV7-2 and TRBJ1-1, with 7 positions matching TRBD1. Germline loops: CDR1 SGHTA, CDR2 FQGNSA. Trimming at V came to 5 bases and at J to 4 bases, leaving 7 bases not matched to a gene. The CDR3 consists of 14 residues. The CDR3, as DNA: TGTGCCAGCAGCCGGTCACAGGGGACCACTGAAGCTTTCTTT. This encodes CASSRSQGTTEAFF.

The rearrangement joins TRBV7-9 to TRBJ2-5; 7 bases map to TRBD1. Germline CDR1 is SEHNR and CDR2 is FQNEAQ (reference sequence). There are 18 residues in the CDR3. Trimming removed 5 bases from V and 1 base from J; junction bases left unmatched: 16. CDR3 bases: TGTGCCAGCAGCGCGGACAGGCTCGCCTTAATTCTCCAAGAGACCCAGTACTTC. Translated: CASSADRLALILQETQYF.

The genes are TRBV27 and TRBJ1-6, with a possible D match to TRBD1 (5 bases). CDR3 length: 16 amino acids. The V end was cut by 6 bases, the J end by 1 base, with 13 bases between. Germline V gene data show CDR1 as MNHEY and CDR2 as SMNVEV (reference sequence). The DNA of the CDR3 is TGTGCCAGCAGGGACGACAGCCTTTCCTATAATTCACCCCTCCACTTT. It specifies CASRDDSLSYNSPLHF.

The rearrangement uses TRBV7-9 and TRBJ2-1; D unresolved. In germline, CDR1 is SEHNR, CDR2 FQNEAQ (reference sequence). The V end was cut by 5 bases, the J end by 0 bases, with 8 bases between. This CDR3 is 14 amino acids long. The CDR3 is CASSTSISYNEQFF. The CDR3 DNA reads as TGTGCCAGCAGCACCTCTATCTCCTACAATGAGCAGTTCTTC.

This clonotype was seen a few times. The genes are TRBV15 and TRBJ2-7; 7 positions match TRBD2. The CDR3 contains 16 residues. Germline CDR1 is LNHNV and CDR2 is YYDKDF (reference sequence). V shed 0 bases and J 7 bases; nucleotides not matched to a gene: 12. The CDR3 sequence: CATSRDLGGRTREQYF. The CDR3 coding sequence is TGTGCCACCAGCAGAGATCTCGGGGGGAGGACTAGGGAGCAGTACTTC. Full variable domain (rest looked up from reference TRBV15 and TRBJ2-7): DAMVIQNPRYQVTQFGKPVTLSCSQTLNHNVMYWYQQKSSQAPKLLFHYYDKDFNNEADTPDNFQSRRPNTSFCFLDIRSPGLGDTAMYLCATSRDLGGRTREQYFGPGTRLTVT.

This clonotype was seen only a few times. The chain has TRBV20-1 and TRBJ1-5, with a tentative D call TRBD1 (5 bases). Germline assignment: CDR1 DFQATT and CDR2 SNEGSKA (reference sequence). The CDR3 is 14 residues long. V was trimmed by 3 bases and J by 5 bases, leaving 14 bases between them. The CDR3 DNA follows: TGCAGTGCTAGTCAAGCAGGGATCCATCAGCCCCAGCATTTT. It translates to CSASQAGIHQPQHF.

The J gene is TRBJ2-7, the V gene TRBV9; D is uncertain. The end of the DNA is better explained by TRBJ2-1, so the J call may be wrong. This CDR3 spans 11 amino acids. Germline lookup yields CDR1 SGDLS and CDR2 YYNGEE. CDR3: CASSKPDEQFF. As DNA, the CDR3 is TGTGCCAGCAGCAAGCCGGATGAGCAGTTCTTC.

The chain uses TRBV7-8 and TRBJ1-1, with D perhaps TRBD1 (5 bases). This CDR3 has 15 residues. V was shortened by 4 bases and J by 1 base, with 13 bases between the two germline ends. Germline V gene sequence: CDR1 SGHVS, CDR2 FQNEAQ. The CDR3 here is CASSSLTVQNTEAFF. CDR3 DNA: TGTGCCAGCAGCTCCCTGACAGTGCAGAACACTGAAGCTTTCTTT.

This chain connects TRBV2 to TRBJ1-5, with D maybe TRBD1 (6 bases). This CDR3 contains 14 residues. V was shortened by 5 bases and J by 6 bases, with 14 bases between the two germline ends. Germline loops: CDR1 SNHLY, CDR2 FYNNEI. The CDR3 DNA is TGTGCCAGCAGTCCAGTCACAGGGAGTCAGCCCCAGCATTTT. This sequence encodes CASSPVTGSQPQHF. Filled out from reference TRBV2 and TRBJ1-5, the complete variable domain reads EPEVTQTPSHQVTQMGQEVILRCVPISNHLYFYWYRQILGQKVEFLVSFYNNEISEKSEIFDDQFSVERPDGSNFTLKIRSTKLEDSAMYFCASSPVTGSQPQHFGDGTRLSIL.

In DNA form, the CDR3 reads TGTGCCAGCAGGGGGGGAGGCGAAAAACTGTTTTTT. Translated: CASRGGGEKLFF. This chain links TRBV12-3 or TRBV12-4 with TRBJ1-4, with D tentatively TRBD1 (5 bases). This CDR3 spans 12 amino acids. V shed 6 bases and J shed 8 bases, with 10 bases lying between them.

The sample holds one count of this clonotype. A read error may account for a junction end that differs from germline. V is TRBV2 and J is TRBJ1-5; D gene ambiguous. From germline, CDR1 is SNHLY and CDR2 FYNNEI. The CDR3 runs to 14 residues. The CDR3 spells CAGSGARVIKPQHF. CDR3 bases: TGTGCCGGCAGTGGAGCACGGGTAATAAAGCCCCAGCATTTT.

This clonotype was counted ten times or more. The chain employs TRBV15 and TRBJ2-7, with D perhaps matching TRBD1 (5 bases). Trimming cost V 6 bases and J 5 bases, with 17 bases left between them. Germline CDR1 and CDR2: LNHNV and YYDKDF (reference sequence). This CDR3 contains 14 residues. CDR3 nucleotides: TGTGCCACCAGTCCCCAGGGAACCCGTGACGAGCAGTACTTC. It translates to CATSPQGTRDEQYF. Together with reference TRBV15 and TRBJ2-7, the CDR3 gives the full variable domain: DAMVIQNPRYQVTQFGKPVTLSCSQTLNHNVMYWYQQKSSQAPKLLFHYYDKDFNNEADTPDNFQSRRPNTSFCFLDIRSPGLGDTAMYLCATSPQGTRDEQYFGPGTRLTVT.

This clonotype was seen a handful of times. The genes are TRBV7-6 and TRBJ2-7; TRBD1 aligns across 9 bases. This CDR3 comprises 14 residues. V was clipped by 6 bases and J by 1 base; unmatched bases: 4. Germline values: CDR1 SGHVS, CDR2 FNYEAQ. This CDR3 reads CASRPTGGSYEQYF. The CDR3 DNA sequence: TGTGCCAGCAGACCGACAGGGGGTTCCTACGAGCAGTACTTC. The full variable domain, completed using reference TRBV7-6 and TRBJ2-7, is GAGVSQSPRYKVTKRGQDVALRCDPISGHVSLYWYRQALGQGPEFLTYFNYEAQQDKSGLPNDRFSAERPEGSISTLTIQRTEQRDSAMYRCASRPTGGSYEQYFGPGTRLTVT.

The V gene is TRBV10-2, the J gene TRBJ2-3, with a weak D call TRBD2 (5 bases). This CDR3 is 18 amino acids long. Germline CDR1 reads WSHSY; CDR2 reads SAAADI. V lost 0 bases, J lost 1 base, and 17 bases lay in between. Written as DNA, the CDR3 is TGCGCCAGCAGTGAGTCGAGGGTAGCCGAGATGGGCACAGATACGCAGTATTTT. Residues: CASSESRVAEMGTDTQYF.